This TCR beta chain appears in the sequencing data of a study of low-dose radiotherapy and immunotherapy resistance in tumors. About the research overall: Per fraction, Cohort 2 was given 1 Gy every two weeks, accumulating a total of 13 Gy over 26 weeks. From cycle 1 day 1, patients took oral aspirin 300 mg every day for four cycles. Intravenous cyclophosphamide 200 mg/m2 was given every two weeks, one day before radiation and immunotherapy.

Covering alpha and beta chains, TRAV- and TRBV-specific primers were used for the first-strand cDNA. A roughly 20-cycle PCR with a constant-region primer and V-primer adapter amplified TCRs. TCRdb ran MiXCR on the reads and lists one entry per CDR3 protein. Here the sample spans tens of thousands of distinct CDR3 sequences, around 17% being singletons. This clonotype was observed at least ten times. Time point given: before trial treatment. Advanced solid tumors lacking tumor-infiltrating lymphocytes were present in eligible patients. Germline CDR1 is MNHNS and CDR2 is SASEGT. This CDR3 region has 18 residues. V dropped 6 bases and J dropped 0 bases, with 23 bases sitting between them.

The sample consisted of PBMCs, taken before treatment. The chain combines TRBV6-1 with TRBJ1-1; maybe TRBD1 (5 bases). The TCR sequence derives from a male donor with prostate cancer. CDR3 nucleotides: TGTGCCAGCAGCCCGACTCGCGCCCCGGCAGGGATGAACACTGAAGCTTTCTTT. Translating it yields CASSPTRAPAGMNTEAFF.